What follows are 26 T cell receptor beta chains derived from one specimen sequenced in a study of graft-versus-host responses after intestinal transplantation. Lymphocytes from graft epithelium and lamina propria were isolated. TCRdb keeps only in-frame clones here, not all; method: immunoSEQ multiplex PCR. The table records around 16,000 clones, 65% to 90% of them present only once. The sequences come from ileum tissue, collected about 600 days after intestinal transplantation. The receptors derive from a human patient who received an intestinal transplant, so some T cells may come from the graft donor.

The CDR3 reads CASSRRPAANEKLFF. CDR3 bases: TGTGCCAGCAGCCGCCGGCCGGCGGCTAATGAAAAACTGTTTTTT. The chain links TRBV5-5 to TRBJ1-4, with unresolved D. CDR3 length equals 15 residues. V was cut by 4 bases and J by 3 bases, with 13 bases left in between. Germline CDR1 is SGHKS and CDR2 is YYEKEE (reference sequence).

This rearrangement joins TRBV5-6 to TRBJ2-7; D is unresolved. Deletions cut 4 bases from V and 6 bases from J, with 5 bases between. CDR1 is SGHDT, CDR2 YYEEEE, per germline. The CDR3 sequence is 10 residues long. The CDR3 protein is CASSLVEQYF. CDR3 sequence (DNA): TGTGCCAGCAGCCTCGTCGAGCAGTACTTC.

This clone has a handful of counts. The chain couples TRBV7-9 to TRBJ2-2; D gene ambiguous. The CDR3 is made up of 15 amino acids. V dropped 4 bases and J dropped 6 bases, with 15 bases sitting between them. Per the germline V gene, CDR1 is SEHNR and CDR2 is FQNEAQ (reference sequence). Here the CDR3 DNA reads TGTGCCAGCAGCTCGAACAGTGTAAATTCCGGGGAGCTGTTTTTT. Translated, it gives CASSSNSVNSGELFF.

The sample holds one count of this clone. The chain joins TRBV2 to TRBJ1-1; D gene uncertain. Germline V CDR1 and CDR2: SNHLY, FYNNEI. The V end was cut by 3 bases, the J end by 1 base, with 9 bases between. The CDR3 sequence is 14 residues long. CDR3 in amino acids: CASSEKMRNTEAFF. CDR3 in DNA: TGTGCCAGCAGTGAGAAAATGAGGAACACTGAAGCTTTCTTT.

This sequence joins TRBV6-5 and TRBJ2-3; D is undetermined. Germline assignment: CDR1 MNHEY and CDR2 SVGAGI. The ends were cut back, 4 bases at V and 0 bases at J, with 11 bases in the middle. This CDR3 has 15 residues. CDR3 loop: CASSSQASSTDTQYF. The CDR3 DNA sequence: TGTGCCAGCAGTTCTCAGGCTTCTAGCACAGATACGCAGTATTTT.

The chain combines TRBV2 with TRBJ1-4; TRBD1 matches 7 bases. Losses at the gene ends were 7 bases for V and 0 bases for J; bases not matched to a gene: 5. CDR3 size: 15 residues. From germline, CDR1 is SNHLY and CDR2 FYNNEI. CDR3 in amino acids: CASTPGQATNEKLFF. For the CDR3, the DNA is TGTGCCAGCACACCCGGACAGGCAACTAATGAAAAACTGTTTTTT.

This clone came up a few times. This chain connects TRBV7-9 to TRBJ1-5, with unresolved D. This CDR3 comprises 14 residues. Trimming cost V 1 base and J 5 bases, with 9 bases left between them. Germline loops: CDR1 SEHNR, CDR2 FQNEAQ (reference sequence). CDR3: CASSLGGPHQPQHF. The CDR3 nucleotides read TGTGCCAGCAGCTTAGGGGGTCCCCATCAGCCCCAGCATTTT.

The chain couples TRBV7-8 to TRBJ1-1, with D maybe TRBD1 (6 bases). CDR1 is SGHVS and CDR2 is FQNEAQ in the germline V gene. V dropped 5 bases and J dropped 4 bases, with 17 bases sitting between them. CDR3 length: 15 amino acids. This chain's CDR3 is CASSPNAGASTEAFF. The CDR3 DNA is TGTGCCAGCAGCCCAAATGCGGGGGCGAGCACTGAAGCTTTCTTT.

The rearrangement links TRBV6-5 to TRBJ2-2; the D gene is possibly TRBD2 (5 bases). V shed 2 bases and J shed 6 bases, with 13 bases lying between them. CDR3 length: 15 amino acids. Germline values: CDR1 MNHEY, CDR2 SVGAGI. The CDR3 here is CASSYGLTGSGELFF. As DNA, the CDR3 is TGTGCCAGCAGTTACGGATTGACGGGATCCGGGGAGCTGTTTTTT.

J is TRBJ1-6 and V is TRBV19; D is perhaps TRBD1 (5 bases). Trimming removed 3 bases at V and 10 bases at J, with 10 bases between. Germline CDR1 and CDR2: LNHDA and SQIVND (reference sequence). CDR3 length equals 13 residues. The CDR3 DNA is TGTGCCAGTAGTATCCAGGGTTTGTCACCCCTCCACTTT. It codes for CASSIQGLSPLHF.

The rearrangement joins TRBV2 to TRBJ1-6, with 10 nucleotides matching TRBD1. CDR3 length: 15 amino acids. Per the germline V gene, CDR1 is SNHLY and CDR2 is FYNNEI. The V segment lost 4 bases and the J segment 7 bases; nucleotides outside the gene matches: 4. CDR3 DNA sequence: TGTGCCAGCAGTGTTTCGGGACAGGGGAATTCACCCCTCCACTTT. Translation gives CASSVSGQGNSPLHF. The full variable domain, rest sourced from reference TRBV2 and TRBJ1-6, is EPEVTQTPSHQVTQMGQEVILRCVPISNHLYFYWYRQILGQKVEFLVSFYNNEISEKSEIFDDQFSVERPDGSNFTLKIRSTKLEDSAMYFCASSVSGQGNSPLHFGNGTRLTVT.

The V and J genes are TRBV21-1 and TRBJ2-5; the table's TRBD2 call for D was not verified on the DNA. The DNA end is a closer match to TRBJ2-7, so the J assignment may be wrong. TRBV21-1 is classified as a pseudogene. The length of the CDR3 is 16 residues. The CDR3 loop is CASSKRLAGGINEQYF. The CDR3 coding sequence is TGTGCCAGCAGCAAAAGACTAGCGGGGGGTATCAACGAGCAGTACTTC.

The J gene is TRBJ2-7, the V gene TRBV6-6, with D possibly being TRBD1 (6 bases). V gave up 4 bases and J gave up 2 bases, with 12 bases separating them. Looked up from germline, CDR1 is MNHNY and CDR2 is SVGAGI (reference sequence). This CDR3 is built from 14 residues. CDR3 nucleotides: TGTGCCAGCAGTTTCCAGGGGAACCCCTACGAGCAGTACTTC. It codes for CASSFQGNPYEQYF.

The chain is built from TRBV6-6 and TRBJ2-1; D not certain. Germline V gene sequence: CDR1 MNHNY, CDR2 SVGAGI (reference sequence). Trimming cost V 6 bases and J 2 bases, with 8 bases left between them. The CDR3 has 13 amino acids. CDR3 sequence (DNA): TGTGCCAGCAGGGGGATTACCTACAATGAGCAGTTCTTC. Encoded protein: CASRGITYNEQFF.

The rearrangement joins TRBV10-2 to TRBJ2-7; 10 nucleotides align to TRBD2. Germline V gives CDR1 WSHSY, CDR2 SAAADI. CDR3 length: 16 residues. V was pared by 4 bases and J by 3 bases, with 9 bases of the junction left unmatched. The CDR3: CASSGFGLAEIYEQYF. In DNA, the CDR3 is TGCGCCAGCAGTGGGTTCGGACTAGCGGAGATCTACGAGCAGTACTTC.

The rearrangement uses TRBV6-1 and TRBJ1-1; D uncertain. Trimming removed 0 bases from V and 5 bases from J, with 7 bases in between. CDR3 size: 13 residues. CDR1 and CDR2 from the germline V gene are MNHNS and SASEGT. DNA of the CDR3: TGTGCCAGCAGTGAAGCCCCGGGGACTGAAGCTTTCTTT. Translating it yields CASSEAPGTEAFF.

The chain couples TRBV10-3 to TRBJ2-2, with D possibly called TRBD1 or TRBD2 (5 bases each). There are 14 residues in the CDR3. Trimming stripped 6 bases from V and 3 bases from J, with 11 bases between. In germline, CDR1 is ENHRY, CDR2 SYGVKD. CDR3 in DNA: TGTGCCATCAGGGCCTTGGGGGACACCGGGGAGCTGTTTTTT. The encoded protein is CAIRALGDTGELFF.

The chain employs TRBV5-6 and TRBJ2-1; D unclear. The CDR3 covers 15 residues. CDR1 and CDR2 (germline): SGHDT, YYEEEE. Between the trimmed V and J ends, which lost 4 bases and 4 bases, there was a span of 15 bases. CDR3 in amino acids: CASSLKGGSYNEQFF. CDR3 coding DNA: TGTGCCAGCAGCCTTAAGGGTGGGTCTTACAATGAGCAGTTCTTC.

Comment on this clone: A read error may account for a junction end that differs from germline. This chain uses TRBV10-1 with TRBJ1-3, with D possibly matching TRBD1 (6 bases). Germline V gene lookup returns CDR1 WNHNN and CDR2 SYGVQD (reference sequence). There are 13 residues in the CDR3. CDR3 amino acids: CARSEQGRNTIYF. Here the CDR3 DNA reads TGCGCCCGCAGTGAGCAGGGGCGAAACACCATATATTTT.

The V call is TRBV6-5, the J call TRBJ2-5; 7 positions match TRBD2. Gene TRBJ2-7 matches the end of the DNA better, so the J call may be wrong. Germline V gene data show CDR1 as MNHEY and CDR2 as SVGAGI. The CDR3 covers 15 residues. The CDR3 sequence is CASSYSREGDYEQYF. CDR3 bases: TGTGCCAGCAGTTACTCGAGGGAGGGTGACTACGAGCAGTACTTC.

The gene calls are TRBV18 and TRBJ1-5; 8 nucleotides align to TRBD1. The J segment lost 1 base and the V segment lost 8 bases, leaving 7 bases of the junction unmatched. Germline CDR1 KGHSH, CDR2 LQKENI. The CDR3 consists of 15 residues. CDR3 DNA sequence: TGTGCCAGCACTGTACAGGGGGGCAGCAATCAGCCCCAGCATTTT. It encodes CASTVQGGSNQPQHF.

The chain couples TRBV5-1 to TRBJ2-5; 12 bases fit TRBD2. This CDR3 is built from 14 residues. Germline CDR1 reads SGHRS; CDR2 reads YFSETQ. The trim removed 5 bases at V and 2 bases at J, leaving 1 base unmatched. This chain's CDR3 is CASRGLAGQETQYF. Here the CDR3 DNA reads TGCGCCAGCAGAGGACTAGCGGGACAAGAGACCCAGTACTTC.

The chain links TRBV5-1 to TRBJ1-5; D call uncertain. The CDR3 contains 12 residues. V was shortened by 0 bases and J by 9 bases, with 7 bases between the two germline ends. Germline lookup yields CDR1 SGHRS and CDR2 YFSETQ. The CDR3 sequence is CASSLDRGPQHF. The CDR3 bases are TGCGCCAGCAGCTTGGATCGAGGGCCCCAGCATTTT.

This clone occurred a few times. The chain carries TRBV7-9 and TRBJ2-7, with D hard to call. The CDR3 totals 14 residues. The germline gives CDR1 SEHNR, CDR2 FQNEAQ (reference sequence). V was cut by 5 bases and J by 3 bases, with 14 bases left in between. The CDR3 DNA sequence: TGTGCCAGCAGCCCACGAAGAGAGCGCTACGAGCAGTACTTC. Translation gives CASSPRRERYEQYF. The whole variable domain, remainder taken from reference TRBV7-9 and TRBJ2-7, is DTGVSQNPRHKITKRGQNVTFRCDPISEHNRLYWYRQTLGQGPEFLTYFQNEAQLEKSRLLSDRFSAERPKGSFSTLEIQRTEQGDSAMYLCASSPRRERYEQYFGPGTRLTVT.

The chain combines TRBV15 with TRBJ1-6; D remains ambiguous. V lost 1 base to trimming and J lost 8 bases, with 12 bases between them. This CDR3 is 15 amino acids long. CDR1 LNHNV and CDR2 YYDKDF come from the germline V gene (reference sequence). DNA of the CDR3: TGTGCCACCAGCAGAGCTATTATGAGAGATTCACCCCTCCACTTT. Its translation: CATSRAIMRDSPLHF.

CDR3 protein: CATLPPVVDSHTGELFF. The DNA for the CDR3 is TGTGCCACCCTCCCTCCGGTCGTGGACAGTCACACCGGGGAGCTGTTTTTT. The rearrangement uses TRBV7-9 and TRBJ2-2; perhaps TRBD1 as D (6 bases). V was clipped by 10 bases and J by 3 bases, with 24 bases between them. CDR1 is SEHNR and CDR2 is FQNEAQ in the germline V gene (reference sequence). The CDR3 contains 17 residues. Combining the CDR3 with reference TRBV7-9 and TRBJ2-2 gives the whole variable domain DTGVSQNPRHKITKRGQNVTFRCDPISEHNRLYWYRQTLGQGPEFLTYFQNEAQLEKSRLLSDRFSAERPKGSFSTLEIQRTEQGDSAMYLCATLPPVVDSHTGELFFGEGSRLTVL.